The 24 T cell receptor gamma chains below all came from one sample that was sequenced in a study of gamma-delta T cells after stem cell transplantation. TCRdb made new clone calls on the RT-PCR reads using CATT. The repertoire consists of approximately 1,200 gamma-chain clones, with around 3.3% occurring once and the leading ten covering more than 25%. The sequencing sample was made of gamma-delta T cells. The receptors were sampled from a human donor. It is not recorded whose cells these are; they may come from a transplant donor.

Judged by abundance, this clone is medium-sized. V and J are TRGV2 and TRGJ1 or TRGJ2. The V segment lost 0 bases and the J segment 12 bases; nucleotides outside the gene matches: 5. The CDR3 extends over 11 amino acids. The V gene's germline CDR1 is EGSNGY and CDR2 YDSYNSKV. CDR3 loop: CATWDGQGKLF. For the CDR3, the DNA is TGTGCCACCTGGGACGGGCAGGGGAAACTCTTT.

To note about this clone: The protein in TCRdb stems from a much larger clone and differs at residue 2 from this DNA's translation, likely a read error; here the protein is translated from the DNA. The genes are TRGV3 and TRGJ1 or TRGJ2. Per germline, CDR1 VTNTFY and CDR2 YDVSTARD (reference sequence). The CDR3 extends over 13 amino acids. CDR3: CTTWDRPWYKKLF. Here the CDR3 DNA reads TGTACCACCTGGGACAGGCCTTGGTATAAGAAACTCTTT.

This clone is labeled medium-sized (0.01 to 0.1%). This chain uses TRGV9 with TRGJP. This CDR3 is built from 19 residues. With V trimmed by 0 bases and J by 4 bases, 9 bases remained unmatched. Germline V CDR1 and CDR2: GITISATS, ISYDGTV (reference sequence). The CDR3 loop is CALWEVHGTQELGKKIKVF. The CDR3 DNA reads as TGTGCCTTGTGGGAGGTGCATGGGACTCAAGAGTTGGGCAAAAAAATCAAGGTATTT.

This clone showed up just a few times. TCRdb attributes to this sequence the protein of a much larger clone, which differs from the DNA translation at residue 10; a read error is likely, and the protein displayed is translated from the DNA. The chain is built from TRGV9 and TRGJP. This CDR3 is 16 amino acids long. CDR1 GITISATS and CDR2 ISYDGTV come from the germline V gene (reference sequence). The CDR3 spells CALWEPGELSKKIKVF. In nucleotides, the CDR3 is TGTGCCTTGTGGGAGCCTGGGGAGTTGAGCAAAAAAATCAAGGTATTT.

This clone was seen only a few times. The gene calls are TRGV9 and TRGJP. In germline, CDR1 is GITISATS, CDR2 ISYDGTV (reference sequence). The CDR3 totals 16 residues. V lost 5 bases to trimming and J lost 9 bases; unmatched junction nucleotides: 10. In DNA, the CDR3 is TGTGCCTTGTGGGCCCCTCCGGGGTTGGGCAAAAAAATCAAGGTATTT. It translates to CALWAPPGLGKKIKVF.

As regards this clone: The TCRdb protein, from a much larger clone, departs from this DNA's translation at residue 3, likely by read error; the protein shown derives from the DNA. The chain links TRGV8 to TRGJP1. The germline V gene has CDR1 VENAVY and CDR2 YDSYNSRV. The CDR3 spans 14 residues. The CDR3: CAAWDYTTGWFKIF. The CDR3 nucleotides read TGTGCCGCCTGGGATTATACCACTGGTTGGTTCAAGATATTT.

Points on this clone: TCRdb's entry gives the protein of a much larger clone, which mismatches this DNA's translation at residue 3, likely from a read error; the protein reported here is translated from the DNA. The genes are TRGV9 and TRGJP. The germline V gene has CDR1 GITISATS and CDR2 ISYDGTV (reference sequence). CDR3 length: 16 residues. The CDR3 nucleotides are TGTGCCATGTGGGAGGCGCAGGAGTTGGGCAAAAAAATCAAGGTATTT. Its protein is CAMWEAQELGKKIKVF.

Relative to its sample, this clone is medium-sized. Other nucleotide sequences in the sample specify the same CDR3. The rearrangement uses TRGV9 and TRGJP. The CDR3 has 17 amino acids. Germline CDR1 and CDR2: GITISATS and ISYDGTV (reference sequence). V shed 0 bases and J 7 bases; nucleotides not matched to a gene: 6. CDR3 amino acids: CALWEVLTELGKKIKVF. CDR3 nucleotide sequence: TGTGCCTTGTGGGAGGTGCTGACCGAGTTGGGCAAAAAAATCAAGGTATTT.

This clone is medium-sized within its sample. A read error may be the cause here, since a much bigger clone is one base away. This sample also contains other DNA sequences that code for the same CDR3. J is TRGJP and V is TRGV9. The CDR3 loop spans 16 amino acids. The junction had 3 bases not matched to a gene; V was cut back by 1 base and J by 6 bases. Germline lookup yields CDR1 GITISATS and CDR2 ISYDGTV (reference sequence). The CDR3 reads CALWEVRELGKKIKVF. The CDR3 DNA reads as TGTGCCTTGTGGGAGGTACGAGAGTTGGGCAAAAAAATCAAGGTATTT.

This clone was counted only a few times. This likely traces to a read error, being one base from a far larger clone. The rearrangement links TRGV9 to TRGJP. From germline, CDR1 is GITISATS and CDR2 ISYDGTV (reference sequence). This CDR3 has 18 residues. As DNA, the CDR3 is TGTGCCTTGTGGGAGACTCCTTTGCAAGAGTTGGGCAAAAAAATCAGGGTATTT. Amino acid sequence: CALWETPLQELGKKIRVF.

This clone was recorded a few times. This CDR3 is also generated by other DNA sequences in the sample. In nucleotides, the CDR3 is TGTGCCTTGTGGGAGGTTGACACGTTGGGCAAAAAAATCAAGGTATTT. It yields the protein CALWEVDTLGKKIKVF. The chain recombines TRGV9 with TRGJP. This CDR3 is built from 16 residues. The germline CDR1 and CDR2 sequences are GITISATS and ISYDGTV (reference sequence). After removal of 1 base from V and 9 bases from J, the junction contained 6 bases not matched to a gene.

Remarks on this clone: This same CDR3 is encoded by further DNA sequences in the sample. The V call is TRGV9, the J call TRGJP. This CDR3 comprises 16 residues. After removal of 1 base from V and 7 bases from J, the junction contained 4 bases not matched to a gene. Germline V CDR1 and CDR2: GITISATS, ISYDGTV (reference sequence). DNA for the CDR3: TGTGCCTTGTGGGAGGTCAGGGAGTTGGGCAAAAAAATCAAGGTATTT. Protein product: CALWEVRELGKKIKVF.

This clone has only a few counts. The protein in TCRdb stems from a much larger clone and differs at residue 5 from this DNA's translation, likely a read error; here the protein is translated from the DNA. V gene TRGV9 combines with J gene TRGJP. The V gene's germline CDR1 is GITISATS and CDR2 ISYDGTV (reference sequence). Unmatched junction bases numbered 8, after V lost 5 bases and J lost 7 bases. CDR3 length equals 16 residues. CDR3 in DNA: TGTGCCTTGTGGGGGTTCCTGGAGTTGGGCAAAAAAATCAAGGTATTT. Translated, it gives CALWGFLELGKKIKVF.

This clone counts as medium-sized (0.01 to 0.1%). This chain joins TRGV9 and TRGJP2. The junction had 10 bases not matched to a gene; V was cut back by 8 bases and J by 4 bases. Germline-derived CDR1 and CDR2 are GITISATS and ISYDGTV (reference sequence). There are 14 residues in the CDR3. CDR3 amino acids: CALSAANSDWIKTF. The CDR3 DNA sequence: TGTGCCTTGTCGGCTGCGAATAGTGATTGGATCAAGACGTTT.

This clone was observed a handful of times. Just one base apart from a much larger clone, this may be a read error. Within the sample, other DNA sequences also encode this same CDR3. J is TRGJP and V is TRGV9. This CDR3 is built from 19 residues. CDR1 is GITISATS and CDR2 is ISYDGTV in the germline V gene (reference sequence). As DNA, the CDR3 is TGCGCCTTGTGGGAGGCCCAGACCTATTCCGAGTTGGGCAAAAAAATCAAGGTATTT. Its translation is CALWEAQTYSELGKKIKVF.

This clone is classed as medium-sized. Distinct nucleotide sequences in the sample also encode this CDR3. The gene calls are TRGV9 and TRGJP. The germline V gene encodes CDR1 GITISATS and CDR2 ISYDGTV (reference sequence). V lost 3 bases and J lost 4; bases outside the gene matches: 3. This CDR3 comprises 16 residues. The CDR3 here is CALWEFQELGKKIKVF. DNA of the CDR3: TGTGCCTTGTGGGAGTTCCAAGAGTTGGGCAAAAAAATCAAGGTATTT.

This clone turned up a few times. This is likely an artifact of a read error, given a far larger clone one base away. The same CDR3 can be traced to other DNA sequences in this sample. V is TRGV9 and J is TRGJP. V shed 3 bases, J shed 4 bases, and the junction held 3 bases outside the gene matches. The germline CDR1 and CDR2 sequences are GITISATS and ISYDGTV (reference sequence). There are 16 residues in the CDR3. For the CDR3, the DNA is TGTGCCTTGTGGGAGATTCAAGAGTTGGGCAAAAAAATCAAGGTATTT. This encodes CALWEIQELGKKIKVF.

By sample share, this clone is medium-sized. This same CDR3 is encoded by further DNA sequences in the sample. This sequence joins TRGV9 and TRGJ1 or TRGJ2. The CDR3 contains 11 residues. The J segment lost 6 bases and the V segment lost 5 bases, leaving 4 bases of the junction unmatched. Germline CDR1 is GITISATS and CDR2 is ISYDGTV (reference sequence). The CDR3 protein is CALWGGYKKLF. In nucleotides, the CDR3 is TGTGCCTTGTGGGGGGGTTATAAGAAACTCTTT.

This clone qualifies as medium-sized. The genes are TRGV9 and TRGJ1 or TRGJ2. V was clipped by 2 bases and J by 1 base; unmatched bases: 5. Germline loops: CDR1 GITISATS, CDR2 ISYDGTV (reference sequence). This CDR3 contains 14 residues. The CDR3 region has the DNA TGTGCCTTGTGGGAGGGGACAAATTATTATAAGAAACTCTTT. This translates into CALWEGTNYYKKLF.

A word on this clone: TCRdb pairs this DNA with a much larger clone's protein that differs at residue 3, likely a read error; the protein shown was translated from the DNA. This chain uses TRGV9 with TRGJP. Germline V gives CDR1 GITISATS, CDR2 ISYDGTV (reference sequence). CDR3 length equals 16 residues. The CDR3 loop is CASWEVAELGKKIKVF. In DNA form, the CDR3 reads TGTGCCTCGTGGGAGGTGGCTGAGTTGGGCAAAAAAATCAAGGTATTT.

By sample fraction, this clone is large. Other DNA sequences in this specimen translate into the identical CDR3. This chain uses TRGV9 with TRGJP. The CDR3 contains 16 residues. In germline, CDR1 is GITISATS, CDR2 ISYDGTV (reference sequence). V lost 0 bases to trimming and J lost 6 bases; unmatched junction nucleotides: 2. The CDR3 bases are TGTGCCTTGTGGGAGGTGCGAGAGTTGGGCAAAAAAATCAAGGTATTT. This codes for CALWEVRELGKKIKVF.

For this clone: This likely stems from a read error, as it lies one base from a far larger clone. V is TRGV9 and J is TRGJ1 or TRGJ2. J was trimmed by 3 bases and V by 8 bases; bases with no gene match: 4. The germline V gene has CDR1 GITISATS and CDR2 ISYDGTV (reference sequence). The CDR3 consists of 11 residues. CDR3 region: CALSPYYKKLF. CDR3 nucleotides: TGTGCCTTGTCGCCTTATTATAAGAAACTCTTT.

This clone is termed medium-sized (0.01 to 0.1%). This sample includes further DNA sequences coding for the same CDR3. This chain uses TRGV9 with TRGJP. This CDR3 region has 15 residues. V lost 6 bases, J lost 7 bases, and 6 bases stayed unmatched. CDR1 and CDR2 from the germline V gene are GITISATS and ISYDGTV (reference sequence). CDR3 region: CALWSRELGKKIKVF. The CDR3 DNA follows: TGTGCCTTGTGGAGTAGGGAGTTGGGCAAAAAAATCAAGGTATTT.

This clone was observed a handful of times. The genes are TRGV8 and TRGJP2. Trimming at V came to 3 bases and at J to 3 bases, leaving 4 bases not matched to a gene. The germline V gene encodes CDR1 VENAVY and CDR2 YDSYNSRV. The CDR3 is 14 amino acids. The CDR3 nucleotides are TGTGCCACCTGGGATGGTGGTAGTGATTGGATCAAGACGTTT. This translates into CATWDGGSDWIKTF.